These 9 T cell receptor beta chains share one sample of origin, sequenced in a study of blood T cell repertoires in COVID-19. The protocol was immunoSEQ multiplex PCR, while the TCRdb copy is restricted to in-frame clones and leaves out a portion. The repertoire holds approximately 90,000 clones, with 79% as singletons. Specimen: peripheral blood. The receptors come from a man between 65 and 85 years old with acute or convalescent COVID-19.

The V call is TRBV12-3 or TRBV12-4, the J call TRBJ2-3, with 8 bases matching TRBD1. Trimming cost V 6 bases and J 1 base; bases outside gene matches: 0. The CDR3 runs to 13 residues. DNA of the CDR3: TGTGCCAGCAGGGGACAGGGCACAGATACGCAGTATTTT. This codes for CASRGQGTDTQYF.

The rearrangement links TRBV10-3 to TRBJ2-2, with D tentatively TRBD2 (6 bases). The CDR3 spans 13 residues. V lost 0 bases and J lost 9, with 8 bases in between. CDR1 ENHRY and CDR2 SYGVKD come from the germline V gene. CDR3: CAISESAGWELFF. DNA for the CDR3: TGTGCCATCAGTGAGTCAGCGGGTTGGGAGCTGTTTTTT.

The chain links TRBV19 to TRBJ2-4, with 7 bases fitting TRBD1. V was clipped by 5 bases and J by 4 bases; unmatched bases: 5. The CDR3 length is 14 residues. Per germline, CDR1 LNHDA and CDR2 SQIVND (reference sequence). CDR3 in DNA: TGTGCCAGTAGTCCAGGGACAGCGAAAAACATTCAGTACTTC. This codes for CASSPGTAKNIQYF.

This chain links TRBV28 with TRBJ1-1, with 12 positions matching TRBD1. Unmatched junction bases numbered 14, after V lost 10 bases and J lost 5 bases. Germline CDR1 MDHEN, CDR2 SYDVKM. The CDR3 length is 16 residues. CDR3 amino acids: CATSGGDRGLGTEAFF. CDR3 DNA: TGTGCCACCTCGGGGGGGGACAGGGGGCTCGGAACTGAAGCTTTCTTT.

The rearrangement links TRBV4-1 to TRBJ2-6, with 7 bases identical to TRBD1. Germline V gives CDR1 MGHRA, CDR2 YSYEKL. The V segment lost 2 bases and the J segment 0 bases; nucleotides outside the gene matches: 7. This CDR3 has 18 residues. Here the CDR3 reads CASSQPTTGFSGANVLTF. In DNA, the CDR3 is TGCGCCAGCAGCCAACCAACGACAGGGTTCTCTGGGGCCAACGTCCTGACTTTC.

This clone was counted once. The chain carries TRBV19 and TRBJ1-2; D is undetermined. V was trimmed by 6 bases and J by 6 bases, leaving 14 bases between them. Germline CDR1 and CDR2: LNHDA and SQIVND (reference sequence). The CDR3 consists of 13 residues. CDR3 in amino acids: CASSVSFGDGYTF. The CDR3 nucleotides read TGTGCCAGTAGCGTCTCCTTCGGGGATGGCTACACCTTC.

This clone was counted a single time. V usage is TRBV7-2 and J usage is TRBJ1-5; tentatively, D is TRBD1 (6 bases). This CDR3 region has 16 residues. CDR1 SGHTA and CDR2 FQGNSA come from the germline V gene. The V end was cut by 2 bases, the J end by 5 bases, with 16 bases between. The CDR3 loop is CASSLSTGREDQPQHF. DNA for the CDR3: TGTGCCAGCAGCTTATCCACAGGGAGGGAGGATCAGCCCCAGCATTTT.

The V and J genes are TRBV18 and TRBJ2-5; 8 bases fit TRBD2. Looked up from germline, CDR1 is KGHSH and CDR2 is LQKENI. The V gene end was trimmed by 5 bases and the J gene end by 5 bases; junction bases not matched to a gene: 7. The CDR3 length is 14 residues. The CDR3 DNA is TGTGCCAGCTCATCGGCGGGGGGCTACGAGACCCAGTACTTC. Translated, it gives CASSSAGGYETQYF.

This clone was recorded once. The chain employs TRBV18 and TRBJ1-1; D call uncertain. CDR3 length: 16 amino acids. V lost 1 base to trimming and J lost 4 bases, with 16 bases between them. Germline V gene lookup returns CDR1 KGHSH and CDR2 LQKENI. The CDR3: CASSPQRKREATEAFF. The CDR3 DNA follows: TGTGCCAGCTCACCACAGAGGAAAAGGGAGGCCACTGAAGCTTTCTTT. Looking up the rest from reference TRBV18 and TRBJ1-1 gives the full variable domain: NAGVMQNPRHLVRRRGQEARLRCSPMKGHSHVYWYRQLPEEGLKFMVYLQKENIIDESGMPKERFSAEFPKEGPSILRIQQVVRGDSAAYFCASSPQRKREATEAFFGQGTRLTVV.